These 14 T cell receptor beta chains were sequenced from one sample in a study of shared clonotypes between healthy human individuals. TCRdb keeps only in-frame clones here, not all; method: immunoSEQ multiplex PCR. This sample carries roughly 2 million clones, about 95% of them seen once, and the ten largest clones take approximately 1.2%. CD8 cells regarded as naive lacked CD45RO, were positively chosen for CCR7, and omitted terminally differentiated effector memory CD45RA+ cells. Sequenced input: naive CD8+ T cells sorted from blood. The source is a man aged 18 to 29 in good health.

The chain recombines TRBV18 with TRBJ2-5; D possibly corresponds to TRBD2 (5 bases). The CDR3 is 17 residues long. V lost 4 bases and J lost 4, with 22 bases in between. Per the germline V gene, CDR1 is KGHSH and CDR2 is LQKENI. CDR3 residues: CASSLSVAIQDPETQYF. The CDR3 coding sequence is TGTGCCAGCTCACTTAGCGTGGCGATCCAGGATCCAGAGACCCAGTACTTC.

The chain carries TRBV28 and TRBJ2-3; 12 bases fit TRBD2. V lost 6 bases and J lost 0; bases outside the gene matches: 7. CDR3 length equals 17 residues. Germline lookup yields CDR1 MDHEN and CDR2 SYDVKM. The chain's CDR3 is CASSLTSGSTSTDTQYF. The CDR3 nucleotides read TGTGCCAGCAGCTTGACTAGCGGGAGTACTAGCACAGATACGCAGTATTTT. The full variable domain, completed using reference TRBV28 and TRBJ2-3, is DVKVTQSSRYLVKRTGEKVFLECVQDMDHENMFWYRQDPGLGLRLIYFSYDVKMKEKGDIPEGYSVSREKKERFSLILESASTNQTSMYLCASSLTSGSTSTDTQYFGPGTRLTVL.

The chain has TRBV19 and TRBJ1-1; TRBD1 is a possible D gene (5 bases). Trimming shortened V by 8 bases and J by 4 bases, and 14 bases separated the two germline ends. The germline CDR1 and CDR2 sequences are LNHDA and SQIVND (reference sequence). The length of the CDR3 is 13 residues. The CDR3 here is CASGTQGSTEAFF. CDR3 bases: TGTGCCAGTGGAACCCAGGGCAGCACTGAAGCTTTCTTT. The whole variable domain, remainder taken from reference TRBV19 and TRBJ1-1, is DGGITQSPKYLFRKEGQNVTLSCEQNLNHDAMYWYRQDPGQGLRLIYYSQIVNDFQKGDIAEGYSVSREKKESFPLTVTSAQKNPTAFYLCASGTQGSTEAFFGQGTRLTVV.

The chain uses TRBV4-1 and TRBJ2-4, with a tentative D call TRBD1 (5 bases). With 2 bases removed from V and 0 bases from J, the gap between germline ends came to 11 bases. This CDR3 is 16 amino acids long. The germline CDR1 and CDR2 sequences are MGHRA and YSYEKL. The CDR3 DNA reads as TGCGCCAGCAGCCAAACGGACACCCTAGCCAAAAACATTCAGTACTTC. Its protein product is CASSQTDTLAKNIQYF.

This clone was counted once. The rearrangement joins TRBV4-1 to TRBJ2-2; D is perhaps TRBD1 or TRBD2 (6 bases each). CDR3 size: 17 residues. Trimming cost V 0 bases and J 3 bases, with 14 bases left between them. Germline V lookup: CDR1 MGHRA, CDR2 YSYEKL. CDR3 in DNA: TGCGCCAGCAGCCAAGAATGGGGGGCTCGGCACACCGGGGAGCTGTTTTTT. Its protein is CASSQEWGARHTGELFF.

The chain has TRBV5-1 and TRBJ2-7; 11 bases line up with TRBD1. The CDR3 is 13 residues long. Trimming at V came to 7 bases and at J to 2 bases, leaving 2 bases not matched to a gene. Looked up from germline, CDR1 is SGHRS and CDR2 is YFSETQ. In DNA, the CDR3 is TGCGCCAGCCGGACAGGGGGCGCCTACGAGCAGTACTTC. Encoded protein: CASRTGGAYEQYF.

The chain couples TRBV19 to TRBJ1-2; D gene uncertain. Between the trimmed V and J ends, which lost 3 bases and 7 bases, there was a span of 18 bases. The CDR3 spans 15 residues. The germline V gene encodes CDR1 LNHDA and CDR2 SQIVND (reference sequence). The CDR3 DNA follows: TGTGCCAGTAGTATGTCCCCCAGGAGCCCTGGTGGCTACACCTTC. Protein: CASSMSPRSPGGYTF.

V gene TRBV2 combines with J gene TRBJ2-1; D is perhaps TRBD1 (6 bases). V was cut by 8 bases and J by 0 bases, with 11 bases left in between. Germline CDR1 is SNHLY and CDR2 is FYNNEI. This CDR3 is 14 amino acids long. CDR3 amino acids: CASCGQRSYNEQFF. CDR3 sequence (DNA): TGTGCCAGCTGCGGACAGCGCTCCTACAATGAGCAGTTCTTC.

The chain carries TRBV7-2 and TRBJ2-7; no clear D gene. The V end lost 1 base, the J end lost 7 bases, and 14 bases lay between the germline ends. CDR3 size: 14 residues. CDR1 is SGHTA, CDR2 FQGNSA, per germline. The CDR3 here is CASSLDIADLEQYF. The DNA of the CDR3 is TGTGCCAGCAGCTTAGACATAGCCGACTTAGAGCAGTACTTC.

The chain recombines TRBV27 with TRBJ1-6, with a tentative D call TRBD1 (6 bases). The germline gives CDR1 MNHEY, CDR2 SMNVEV (reference sequence). CDR3 size: 15 residues. V was pared by 6 bases and J by 7 bases, with 16 bases between. Written as DNA, the CDR3 is TGTGCCAGCAGAACGGGGGAGGGGGGGAATTCACCCCTCCACTTT. Protein sequence: CASRTGEGGNSPLHF.

The chain links TRBV6-1 to TRBJ2-7; 9 positions match TRBD1. Germline trimming cut 0 bases from V and 0 bases from J; bases unmatched to any gene: 3. Germline V gene lookup returns CDR1 MNHNS and CDR2 SASEGT. CDR3 length: 16 residues. The CDR3 coding sequence is TGTGCCAGCAGTGAAGCGGACAGGGGCGGCTCCTACGAGCAGTACTTC. Residues: CASSEADRGGSYEQYF.

V usage is TRBV19 and J usage is TRBJ2-7; 8 bases agree with TRBD1. The germline V gene has CDR1 LNHDA and CDR2 SQIVND (reference sequence). V was pared by 3 bases and J by 6 bases, with 16 bases of the junction left unmatched. The CDR3 is 17 residues long. The CDR3 DNA sequence: TGTGCCAGTAGTATGGACGGCAGGGGGCATGAAAAGAGCGAGCAGTACTTC. Its translation: CASSMDGRGHEKSEQYF.

This sequence joins TRBV11-3 and TRBJ2-3, with a possible D match to TRBD1 (6 bases). CDR1 is SGHNT, CDR2 YENEEA, per germline. The CDR3 extends over 16 amino acids. V was clipped by 5 bases and J by 5 bases, with 20 bases between them. CDR3 DNA sequence: TGTGCCAGCAGCCCCCAGAAGGGGGTGGGGAGAGATACGCAGTATTTT. It yields the protein CASSPQKGVGRDTQYF.

For the CDR3, the DNA is TGCGCCAGCAGCGGGCGGGATTATACCTACGAGCAGTACTTC. It specifies CASSGRDYTYEQYF. The chain recombines TRBV5-1 with TRBJ2-7, with a weak D call TRBD2 (6 bases). CDR3 length equals 14 residues. Per the germline V gene, CDR1 is SGHRS and CDR2 is YFSETQ. Trimming cost V 4 bases and J 2 bases, with 13 bases left between them.